The next 32 T cell receptor beta chains were all read from a single sample in a study of cytotoxic CD8 clonotypes in ibrutinib-treated CLL. The data were produced by immunoSEQ multiplex PCR, yet TCRdb's version contains in-frame clones alone and is incomplete. The sample consists of about 85,000 clones, more than 75% of them appearing once. Sequences were derived from PBMCs, sampled after 12 months of ibrutinib treatment. These TCRs come from a human donor with chronic lymphocytic leukemia.

The J gene is TRBJ2-7, the V gene TRBV28; D may be TRBD1 or TRBD2 (5 bases each). The CDR3 has 16 amino acids. Germline V gene data show CDR1 as MDHEN and CDR2 as SYDVKM. V was pared by 5 bases and J by 3 bases, with 20 bases between. The CDR3 reads CASSIAPPGPIYEQYF. The CDR3 DNA reads as TGTGCCAGCAGTATCGCCCCCCCGGGACCGATCTACGAGCAGTACTTC.

The chain has TRBV9 and TRBJ1-1; no clear D gene. The V and J ends lost 3 bases and 7 bases respectively, with 13 bases between them. The CDR3 loop spans 13 amino acids. Germline CDR1 SGDLS, CDR2 YYNGEE. CDR3 sequence (DNA): TGTGCCAGCAGCGGACGGTCAGCCGATGAAGCTTTCTTT. Translating it yields CASSGRSADEAFF.

This clone was seen only once. This chain's CDR3 is CASSLGQNSNQPQHF. DNA of the CDR3: TGTGCCAGCAGCCTGGGACAGAATAGCAATCAGCCCCAGCATTTT. The chain combines TRBV9 with TRBJ1-5; 7 bases are a match to TRBD1. The CDR3 covers 15 residues. With V trimmed by 4 bases and J by 0 bases, 4 bases remained unmatched. Germline CDR1 is SGDLS and CDR2 is YYNGEE.

In DNA, the CDR3 is TGTGCCAGCAGTGAGATGGAGAACACTGAAGCTTTCTTT. Translated: CASSEMENTEAFF. The chain is built from TRBV2 and TRBJ1-1; D unclear. The CDR3 runs 13 residues. The V and J ends lost 3 bases and 1 base respectively, with 6 bases between them. Looked up from germline, CDR1 is SNHLY and CDR2 is FYNNEI.

This clone was detected only once. This chain joins TRBV28 and TRBJ1-4; D is unclear. Germline V CDR1 and CDR2: MDHEN, SYDVKM. Trimming cost V 1 base and J 4 bases, with 13 bases left between them. The CDR3 consists of 16 residues. The CDR3 DNA sequence: TGTGCCAGCAGTTTATTTTCCCGCCGCGATAATGAAAAACTGTTTTTT. This encodes CASSLFSRRDNEKLFF.

The V gene is TRBV6-5, the J gene TRBJ1-6; D may be TRBD1 (5 bases). The CDR3 runs 16 residues. Germline CDR1 and CDR2: MNHEY and SVGAGI. Deletions cut 4 bases from V and 5 bases from J, with 15 bases between. For the CDR3, the DNA is TGTGCCAGCAGTTTCCCCTCGGGGGGAAATAATTCACCCCTCCACTTT. Translated, it gives CASSFPSGGNNSPLHF.

DNA for the CDR3: TGTGCCTGGAGGCCCCAAGGGCCGGGCTACACCTTC. Translated: CAWRPQGPGYTF. J is TRBJ1-2 and V is TRBV30, with D unclear. V shed 3 bases and J shed 8 bases, with 13 bases lying between them. The CDR3 loop spans 12 amino acids. Germline V gives CDR1 GTSNPN, CDR2 SVGIG (reference sequence).

The table lists this clone with a count of one. This sequence joins TRBV2 and TRBJ1-1; D uncertain. CDR3 length equals 14 residues. CDR1 and CDR2 from the germline V gene are SNHLY and FYNNEI. Trimming shortened V by 6 bases and J by 6 bases, and 17 bases separated the two germline ends. The CDR3 reads CASRAGLGIPEAFF. Here the CDR3 DNA reads TGTGCCAGCAGGGCGGGTTTGGGGATCCCTGAAGCTTTCTTT.

The chain combines TRBV5-1 with TRBJ2-7, with D perhaps given as TRBD1 or TRBD2 (6 bases each). This CDR3 spans 15 amino acids. Per germline, CDR1 SGHRS and CDR2 YFSETQ. Trimming removed 0 bases at V and 0 bases at J, with 10 bases between. CDR3: CASSLVGGDSYEQYF. For the CDR3, the DNA is TGCGCCAGCAGCTTGGTGGGGGGCGACTCCTACGAGCAGTACTTC.

The rearrangement uses TRBV30 and TRBJ2-7; perhaps D is TRBD1 or TRBD2 (6 bases each). Germline V CDR1 and CDR2: GTSNPN, SVGIG (reference sequence). The ends were cut back, 5 bases at V and 2 bases at J, with 13 bases in the middle. CDR3 size: 13 residues. As DNA, the CDR3 is TGTGCCTGGGGGGGGCAGGGCCCCTACGAGCAGTACTTC. It yields the protein CAWGGQGPYEQYF.

V and J are TRBV5-4 and TRBJ1-1; D gene uncertain. CDR3 length: 18 amino acids. V was trimmed by 0 bases and J by 3 bases, leaving 21 bases between them. Germline CDR1 is SGHNT and CDR2 is YYREEE (reference sequence). CDR3 nucleotide sequence: TGTGCCAGCAGCTTGGACGGTTTGGCACAGCGGAGGGACACTGAAGCTTTCTTT. Translation: CASSLDGLAQRRDTEAFF.

This rearrangement joins TRBV5-1 to TRBJ1-4; 7 nucleotides agree with TRBD1. Trimming removed 4 bases from V and 8 bases from J; junction bases left unmatched: 11. Germline lookup yields CDR1 SGHRS and CDR2 YFSETQ. There are 15 residues in the CDR3. In DNA, the CDR3 is TGCGCCAGCAGCCCCCAGGGGGACAGAGGGGAAAAACTGTTTTTT. It yields the protein CASSPQGDRGEKLFF.

This chain connects TRBV19 to TRBJ1-2; D gene unclear. V was shortened by 1 base and J by 1 base, with 4 bases between the two germline ends. This CDR3 contains 13 residues. Germline CDR1 is LNHDA and CDR2 is SQIVND (reference sequence). In nucleotides, the CDR3 is TGTGCCAGTAGTATAGTCGGTAACTATGGCTACACCTTC. Its protein is CASSIVGNYGYTF. Looking up the rest from reference TRBV19 and TRBJ1-2 gives the full variable domain: DGGITQSPKYLFRKEGQNVTLSCEQNLNHDAMYWYRQDPGQGLRLIYYSQIVNDFQKGDIAEGYSVSREKKESFPLTVTSAQKNPTAFYLCASSIVGNYGYTFGSGTRLTVV.

The V gene is TRBV14, the J gene TRBJ2-6; no firm D call. Looked up from germline, CDR1 is SGHDN and CDR2 is FVKESK. Trimming left V 4 bases short and J 3 bases short, with 7 bases between. CDR3 length: 14 amino acids. The CDR3 protein is CASSLTLGANVLTF. The DNA of the CDR3 is TGTGCCAGCAGCCTCACGCTTGGGGCCAACGTCCTGACTTTC.

The CDR3 nucleotides read TGTGCCAGCAGGTTAGGGGGGCAACAAGAGACCCAGTACTTC. Translating gives CASRLGGQQETQYF. The chain joins TRBV6-1 to TRBJ2-5, with D possibly called TRBD1 or TRBD2 (6 bases each). Germline V lookup: CDR1 MNHNS, CDR2 SASEGT. The CDR3 totals 14 residues. Between the trimmed V and J ends, which lost 6 bases and 2 bases, there was a span of 13 bases.

The V gene is TRBV7-9, the J gene TRBJ2-7; D is possibly TRBD1 (5 bases). The CDR3 extends over 14 amino acids. V was cut by 5 bases and J by 5 bases, with 16 bases left in between. Germline V CDR1 and CDR2: SEHNR, FQNEAQ (reference sequence). The CDR3 sequence: CASSPPLGLDEQYF. The CDR3 coding sequence is TGTGCCAGCAGCCCCCCTTTGGGGCTGGACGAGCAGTACTTC. The full variable domain, in which reference TRBV7-9 and TRBJ2-7 provide the parts outside the CDR3, is DTGVSQNPRHKITKRGQNVTFRCDPISEHNRLYWYRQTLGQGPEFLTYFQNEAQLEKSRLLSDRFSAERPKGSFSTLEIQRTEQGDSAMYLCASSPPLGLDEQYFGPGTRLTVT.

The rearrangement joins TRBV21-1 to TRBJ1-3. TRBV21-1 is flagged as a pseudogene. The CDR3 contains 15 residues. CDR3 sequence (DNA): TGTGCCAGCAGCCCCCGGCGGAACGATGGAAACACCATATATTTT. This translates into CASSPRRNDGNTIYF.

This chain joins TRBV10-3 and TRBJ2-3; the D gene is possibly TRBD2 (5 bases). CDR3 length: 17 residues. CDR1 and CDR2 (germline): ENHRY, SYGVKD. V dropped 7 bases and J dropped 4 bases, with 24 bases sitting between them. The CDR3 here is CAITQAASALAADTQYF. DNA for the CDR3: TGTGCCATCACCCAGGCGGCCTCCGCCCTAGCCGCAGATACGCAGTATTTT.

In its sample, this clone was seen once. Other DNA sequences of this sample code for an identical CDR3. The chain is built from TRBV7-9 and TRBJ1-2; a possible D gene is TRBD1 (6 bases). The germline V gene has CDR1 SEHNR and CDR2 FQNEAQ (reference sequence). V lost 0 bases to trimming and J lost 6 bases, with 8 bases between them. This CDR3 contains 13 residues. The CDR3 nucleotides are TGTGCCAGCAGCTTAGCGGCAGGGGATGGCTACACCTTC. Encoded protein: CASSLAAGDGYTF.

The chain uses TRBV15 and TRBJ2-1; no firm D call. The CDR3 runs to 11 residues. V was cut by 5 bases and J by 7 bases, with 6 bases left in between. The germline CDR1 and CDR2 sequences are LNHNV and YYDKDF (reference sequence). CDR3 region: CATSQMNEQFF. CDR3 coding DNA: TGTGCCACCAGCCAGATGAATGAGCAGTTCTTC.

This clone was seen many times. The chain has TRBV5-1 and TRBJ2-5, with a possible D match to TRBD1 (5 bases). The CDR3 length is 15 residues. Per germline, CDR1 SGHRS and CDR2 YFSETQ. Deletions cut 5 bases from V and 2 bases from J, with 16 bases between. The CDR3 DNA is TGCGCCAGCAGGCGCGGCGTGGGGCAACAAGAGACCCAGTACTTC. It translates to CASRRGVGQQETQYF.

The rearrangement links TRBV28 to TRBJ2-3; D unclear. This CDR3 has 14 residues. Germline V gene data show CDR1 as MDHEN and CDR2 as SYDVKM. Trimming took off 2 bases at V and 2 bases at J, with 8 bases between the two ends. The CDR3, as DNA: TGTGCCAGCAGTTTAGGGGAACCCACAGATACGCAGTATTTT. Amino acids: CASSLGEPTDTQYF. Full variable domain (rest looked up from reference TRBV28 and TRBJ2-3): DVKVTQSSRYLVKRTGEKVFLECVQDMDHENMFWYRQDPGLGLRLIYFSYDVKMKEKGDIPEGYSVSREKKERFSLILESASTNQTSMYLCASSLGEPTDTQYFGPGTRLTVL.

The chain has TRBV6-6 and TRBJ1-1; perhaps TRBD1 as D (5 bases). The V gene's germline CDR1 is MNHNY and CDR2 SVGAGI (reference sequence). V was cut by 6 bases and J by 5 bases, with 16 bases left in between. This CDR3 spans 14 amino acids. CDR3 amino acids: CASRRGGDWTEAFF. CDR3 nucleotides: TGTGCCAGCAGGCGGGGGGGGGATTGGACTGAAGCTTTCTTT.

The V gene is TRBV30, the J gene TRBJ2-3, with D unclear. Trimming cost V 0 bases and J 4 bases, with 14 bases left between them. The CDR3 length is 15 residues. Germline CDR1 is GTSNPN and CDR2 is SVGIG (reference sequence). The CDR3 DNA follows: TGTGCCTGGAGTGTCGGAGTCTCCTTTCCAGATACGCAGTATTTT. This translates into CAWSVGVSFPDTQYF.

Only a few counts were recorded for this clone. The rearrangement links TRBV25-1 to TRBJ1-2; D is perhaps TRBD1 (5 bases). V was trimmed by 2 bases and J by 1 base, leaving 5 bases between them. Germline V gives CDR1 MGHDK, CDR2 SYGVNS. This CDR3 has 13 residues. The chain's CDR3 is CASSEGGNYGYTF. CDR3 DNA sequence: TGTGCCAGCAGTGAAGGGGGTAACTATGGCTACACCTTC.

The gene calls are TRBV2 and TRBJ2-7; the D is unclear. Germline loops: CDR1 SNHLY, CDR2 FYNNEI. The germline V and J ends were trimmed by 6 bases and 3 bases, with 21 bases remaining between them. This CDR3 contains 16 residues. CDR3 nucleotides: TGTGCCAGCAGCCCCATCGGCCTTAACTCGATCTACGAGCAGTACTTC. Its translation: CASSPIGLNSIYEQYF. The full variable domain, rest sourced from reference TRBV2 and TRBJ2-7, is EPEVTQTPSHQVTQMGQEVILRCVPISNHLYFYWYRQILGQKVEFLVSFYNNEISEKSEIFDDQFSVERPDGSNFTLKIRSTKLEDSAMYFCASSPIGLNSIYEQYFGPGTRLTVT.

V usage is TRBV28 and J usage is TRBJ2-7; no definite D call. The germline V gene encodes CDR1 MDHEN and CDR2 SYDVKM. This CDR3 contains 11 residues. Trimming removed 5 bases from V and 2 bases from J, with 4 bases in between. The CDR3 sequence: CASSDPYEQYF. CDR3 DNA: TGTGCCAGCAGTGACCCCTACGAGCAGTACTTC.

The chain carries TRBV30 and TRBJ1-1; D is unresolved. Deletions cut 7 bases from V and 1 base from J, with 25 bases between. In germline, CDR1 is GTSNPN, CDR2 SVGIG (reference sequence). The CDR3 has 17 amino acids. The CDR3: CAFSSPRWGSKNTEAFF. CDR3 DNA: TGTGCCTTTTCTTCCCCCCGGTGGGGTAGTAAGAACACTGAAGCTTTCTTT.

The J gene is TRBJ2-1, the V gene TRBV9; 9 bases align to TRBD2. This CDR3 spans 15 amino acids. Germline assignment: CDR1 SGDLS and CDR2 YYNGEE. J was trimmed by 9 bases and V by 0 bases; bases with no gene match: 7. Written as DNA, the CDR3 is TGTGCCAGCAGCGTAGGTGGCGGGGGGGCCGGTGAGCAGTTCTTC. As protein: CASSVGGGGAGEQFF.

The rearrangement joins TRBV10-3 to TRBJ2-1; D uncertain. The germline V gene has CDR1 ENHRY and CDR2 SYGVKD. V lost 10 bases and J lost 9, with 10 bases in between. The CDR3 consists of 10 residues. CDR3 loop: CATAPGEQFF. The DNA for the CDR3 is TGTGCCACCGCGCCGGGTGAGCAGTTCTTC.

The rearrangement joins TRBV20-1 to TRBJ2-5; TRBD2 is a possible D gene (6 bases). Germline V gene data show CDR1 as DFQATT and CDR2 as SNEGSKA (reference sequence). The CDR3 runs 11 residues. The CDR3 spells CTGGTQETQYF. The CDR3 nucleotides are TGCACCGGAGGGACCCAAGAGACCCAGTACTTC.

This clone appeared once. The chain recombines TRBV6-6 with TRBJ1-2; TRBD1 might be the D (5 bases). The CDR3 has 13 residues. Trimming pared 7 bases from V and 7 bases from J, leaving 16 bases between. CDR1 MNHNY and CDR2 SVGAGI come from the germline V gene (reference sequence). DNA of the CDR3: TGTGCCAGCACCGAGACCGGGGGGGGTGGCTACACCTTC. Its protein is CASTETGGGGYTF.